This TCR beta chain was recorded in a study of blood T cell repertoires in COVID-19 (dated by TCRdb to about 2020). Background for the entire study: Collaborator samples came from the United States, Italy and Spain and covered acute and convalescent phases of COVID-19. The prospective study material was composed of cDNA or gDNA derived from T cells, B-cell-depleted T cells, or PBMCs. Subjects who had been exposed to COVID-19, were actively infected with it, or had recovered from it provided the deeply sampled blood TCRbeta repertoires that made up the dataset. The repertoires were released in a freely available public database meant as a resource for research on the immune response to SARS-CoV-2. The samples were drawn from the first 160 participants of the ongoing ImmuneRACE study and from 950 to 1,500 subjects provided by 6 global collaborators. Sample metadata almost always included a de-identified subject ID, COVID-19 status, age in years and sex. Where available, HLA class I and class II types were taken from metadata supplied by the sample provider and were not determined by assay-based typing. Results the study describes overall, beyond this receptor: Clinical and demographic metadata were provided uncurated, with the amount varying by source and participant.

TCRbeta CDR3 regions were amplified from genomic DNA by means of the immunoSEQ Assay, a bias-controlled multiplex PCR. In the authors' own workflow: Nucleated cell counts per sample were estimated from amplification of reference gene primers within the assay. Sequence reads were collapsed and filtered to measure the absolute abundance of every unique TCRbeta CDR3 rearrangement. Productive Simpson clonality was computed per sample as the square root of Simpson's diversity index over productive rearrangements. What TCRdb holds here is the immuneACCESS table cut down to in-frame rearrangements. Part of the clones is not present; checked against another copy, under half of the missing clones reflect an unresolved V gene, and the others are unexplained. V, J and clone size reflect that table, while D and trimming were determined from the DNA. The sample yields roughly 250,000 clones; 70% to 75% were counted once. Of the sample, 2.5% to 4% falls within the top ten clones.

Details on this clone: What this receptor recognizes is not known. Qualities for individual bases were not recorded, and no much larger clone is one base off.

Whole blood was collected in K2EDTA tubes by collaborating institutions according to the institutions' own protocols. For TCRbeta analysis, collaborators shipped samples in one of three forms: frozen whole blood, isolated PBMCs, or DNA extracted from either of those sample types. V lost 8 bases and J lost 15 bases, and the count of bases not matched to a germline gene is 10. Via the germline V gene, CDR1 is MGHRA and CDR2 YSYEKL. Measured from the cysteine to the phenylalanine, the CDR3 is 11 residues long. Only CDR3 DNA is held: 33 bases, read in frame from base 1. The sequence was obtained from an elderly woman with acute or convalescent COVID-19. The receptor chain draws on TRBV4-1 and TRBJ2-1; 7 central bases correspond to TRBD2. Sequenced: peripheral blood. The encoded CDR3 is CASWGGSLPFF. The DNA is as follows: TGCGCCAGCTGGGGGGGAAGCCTCCCGTTCTTC.